This T cell receptor beta chain came from a study of blood T cell repertoires in COVID-19 (dated by TCRdb to about 2020). Study-wide context: Collaborator samples came from the United States, Italy and Spain and covered acute and convalescent phases of COVID-19. The material from the prospective study consisted of cDNA or gDNA derived from T cells, B-cell-depleted T cells, or PBMCs. The repertoires were made available in a free public database intended to serve as a resource for research on the immune response to SARS-CoV-2. The samples were drawn from two sources: the first 160 participants of the ongoing ImmuneRACE study, and 1,000 to 1,500 subjects contributed by 6 global collaborators. Where available, HLA class I and class II types were obtained from metadata supplied by the sample provider rather than from assay-based typing. The dataset comprised deeply sampled blood TCRbeta repertoires from subjects exposed to, actively infected with, or recovered from COVID-19. The sample metadata nearly always contained a de-identified subject ID, COVID-19 status, age in years and sex.

Participants in the prospective study were enrolled through a virtual design, were aged 18 to 89 years, and lived in approximately 24 United States geographic areas. In the prospective study, cohorts were assigned on the basis of participant-reported clinical history obtained from a screening survey and a study questionnaire. For ImmuneRACE Cohort 3, a participant was defined as recovered based on two consecutive negative NP/OP PCR tests, clearance by a healthcare professional, or resolution of symptoms. In the prospective study, mobile phlebotomists collected whole blood, serum and a nasopharyngeal or oropharyngeal swab from each participant. Participants in the prospective study had the option to provide additional blood draws and questionnaires over a 2-month period. Prospective study blood samples were shipped either frozen or at room temperature before DNA extraction. The immunoSEQ Assay, a bias-controlled multiplex PCR, was used to amplify TCRbeta CDR3 regions from genomic DNA. Regarding the original processing steps: The number of nucleated cells in each sample was estimated from the amplification of reference gene primers within the assay. To quantify the absolute abundance of each unique TCRbeta CDR3 rearrangement, sequence reads were collapsed and filtered. Productive Simpson clonality was computed per sample as the square root of Simpson's diversity index over productive rearrangements. Drawn from immuneACCESS, this table holds only the in-frame rearrangements with V and J called that TCRdb kept. Clones are partly lost; checked studies trace under half to an unresolved V gene and leave the rest unexplained. The V and J calls and clone size come from that table; D and trimming were worked out from the DNA. The sample data list 200,000 to 250,000 clones, and 65% to 85% of these were observed just once. The ten largest clones capture approximately 6.2% of the sample.

Broader findings and caveats from the paper: How much clinical and demographic metadata was included differed by source and by participant, and the metadata was provided uncurated.

The germline V gene encodes CDR1 MDHEN and CDR2 SYDVKM. There are 15 amino acids in the CDR3, from cysteine to phenylalanine inclusive. This entry keeps only the CDR3 DNA: 45 bases, framed from base 1. V has 10 bases trimmed and J has 2 bases trimmed; junction bases matching no gene number 11. Remarks on this clone: The clone's antigen remains unknown. It has no much larger one-base neighbor in the sample; base qualities were not kept.

The receptor's source is a woman in her forties who had recovered from COVID-19. Sequencing input: PBMCs or T cells enriched from blood (not recorded which). Recombination joined TRBV28 with TRBJ2-3, with TRBD2 identical over 8 junction bases. The base sequence is TGTGCCACCTCACCCAGCGGGAGCTCCACAGATACGCAGTATTTT. Its product reads: CATSPSGSSTDTQYF.